These 23 T cell receptor beta chains originate from one sample sequenced in a study of CD8 T cells in Susac syndrome. RNA, at about 0.45 to 1 ug, was reverse transcribed with random hexamers. TCRdb passed the immunoSEQ multiplex PCR reads through MiXCR, listing each CDR3 protein once. The sample contains about 200,000 distinct CDR3 sequences, roughly 95% of which appear only once. The sample comprised CD4+ T cells from PBMCs. The origin of the receptors is a human donor with multiple sclerosis.

In its sample, this clonotype was seen once. The chain has TRBV29-1 and TRBJ1-2; D possibly corresponds to TRBD1 (6 bases). Trimming took 6 bases from V and 6 from J, leaving 17 bases between them. The CDR3 spans 13 residues. CDR1 and CDR2 from the germline V gene are SQVTM and ANQGSEA. CDR3 amino acids: CSVPSGGADGYTF. As DNA, the CDR3 is TGCAGCGTCCCTTCTGGGGGGGCGGATGGCTACACCTTC.

V gene TRBV30 combines with J gene TRBJ1-2; D is unresolved. There are 12 residues in the CDR3. V was shortened by 0 bases and J by 8 bases, with 10 bases between the two germline ends. The germline V gene encodes CDR1 GTSNPN and CDR2 SVGIG (reference sequence). CDR3 region: CAWSVGGPGYTF. In DNA, the CDR3 is TGTGCCTGGAGTGTTGGAGGGCCCGGCTACACCTTC.

V is TRBV3-1 and J is TRBJ1-1; D is unresolved. In germline, CDR1 is LGHDT, CDR2 YNNKEL (reference sequence). This CDR3 is 14 amino acids long. The ends were cut back, 3 bases at V and 1 base at J, with 9 bases in the middle. This chain's CDR3 is CASSHVTGNTEAFF. The CDR3 nucleotides are TGTGCCAGCAGCCATGTGACCGGGAACACTGAAGCTTTCTTT.

V usage is TRBV20-1 and J usage is TRBJ2-1; the match to TRBD2 covers 11 bases. The germline gives CDR1 DFQATT, CDR2 SNEGSKA (reference sequence). The CDR3 runs to 16 residues. Unmatched junction bases numbered 11, after V lost 5 bases and J lost 5 bases. The CDR3: CSAQGGGTSGNNEQFF. As DNA, the CDR3 is TGCAGTGCTCAGGGGGGAGGGACTAGCGGTAACAATGAGCAGTTCTTC.

This chain uses TRBV29-1 with TRBJ2-6; a possible D gene is TRBD1 (5 bases). Deletions cut 4 bases from V and 1 base from J, with 8 bases between. From germline, CDR1 is SQVTM and CDR2 ANQGSEA. This CDR3 has 14 amino acids. The CDR3 loop reads CSVGTNSGANVLTF. The CDR3 DNA reads TGCAGCGTTGGGACAAATTCTGGGGCCAACGTCCTGACTTTC.

The chain joins TRBV4-1 to TRBJ2-4; 16 nucleotides match TRBD2. Trimming cost V 1 base and J 2 bases; bases outside gene matches: 8. This CDR3 comprises 20 residues. CDR1 MGHRA and CDR2 YSYEKL come from the germline V gene. The CDR3 spells CASSQARGTSGRETKNIQYF. The DNA of the CDR3 is TGCGCCAGCAGCCAAGCCCGGGGGACTAGCGGGAGGGAAACCAAAAACATTCAGTACTTC.

This chain uses TRBV7-3 with TRBJ2-5, with TRBD2 as a possible D gene (6 bases). Germline V CDR1 and CDR2: SGHTA, FQGTGA. The CDR3 spans 15 residues. The V and J ends lost 5 bases and 2 bases respectively, with 15 bases between them. The CDR3 nucleotides read TGTGCCAGCAGCCCCCGCGGGACTGTTCAAGAGACCCAGTACTTC. Its protein is CASSPRGTVQETQYF.

In DNA, the CDR3 is TGCGCCAGCAGCCGGACAGGGACTAGCACAGATACGCAGTATTTT. This gives the protein CASSRTGTSTDTQYF. V gene TRBV23-1 combines with J gene TRBJ2-3; 8 bases map to TRBD1. TRBV23-1 is given ORF status, its function remaining uncertain. J was trimmed by 0 bases and V by 6 bases; bases with no gene match: 5. The length of the CDR3 is 15 residues.

The chain has TRBV5-1 and TRBJ1-2, with 7 bases fitting TRBD1. CDR3 size: 14 residues. The V gene end was trimmed by 4 bases and the J gene end by 4 bases; junction bases not matched to a gene: 7. Germline V gives CDR1 SGHRS, CDR2 YFSETQ. DNA for the CDR3: TGCGCCAGCAGCGATGGACAGGCCGGCTATGGCTACACCTTC. This codes for CASSDGQAGYGYTF.

CDR3 nucleotide sequence: TGTGCCGGTCAGGGAATCTATGGCTACACCTTC. Translation gives CAGQGIYGYTF. The chain uses TRBV27 and TRBJ1-2; D may be TRBD1 (5 bases). The germline V gene encodes CDR1 MNHEY and CDR2 SMNVEV (reference sequence). The CDR3 length is 11 residues. V was cut by 11 bases and J by 4 bases, with 11 bases left in between.

The chain has TRBV6-5 and TRBJ1-5; no definite D call. V was trimmed by 5 bases and J by 7 bases, leaving 12 bases between them. This CDR3 region has 13 residues. Germline loops: CDR1 MNHEY, CDR2 SVGAGI. CDR3 amino acids: CASSELELQPQHF. For the CDR3, the DNA is TGTGCCAGCAGTGAATTGGAGCTCCAGCCCCAGCATTTT.

This chain joins TRBV3-1 and TRBJ2-7; no firm D call. Germline loops: CDR1 LGHDT, CDR2 YNNKEL (reference sequence). Trimming shortened V by 0 bases and J by 3 bases, and 21 bases separated the two germline ends. The CDR3 extends over 18 amino acids. This CDR3 reads CASSQDGTLYTRIYEQYF. CDR3 DNA: TGTGCCAGCAGCCAAGACGGCACCCTATACACGAGGATCTACGAGCAGTACTTC.

V and J are TRBV5-1 and TRBJ2-7; D is possibly TRBD2 (5 bases). The germline V and J ends were trimmed by 1 base and 6 bases, with 14 bases remaining between them. From germline, CDR1 is SGHRS and CDR2 YFSETQ. The CDR3 has 14 residues. The CDR3 sequence: CASSLSQPRGEQYF. The DNA for the CDR3 is TGCGCCAGCAGCTTGTCGCAGCCCCGGGGCGAGCAGTACTTC.

The chain joins TRBV7-2 to TRBJ1-5; D not certain. The V gene lost 8 bases and the J gene lost 3 bases, with 11 bases spanning the gap. Germline V CDR1 and CDR2: SGHTA, FQGNSA. CDR3 length: 13 amino acids. CDR3 in amino acids: CASGPFLNQPQHF. CDR3 DNA: TGTGCCAGCGGACCCTTCCTCAATCAGCCCCAGCATTTT.

In this sample, this clonotype turned up once. The genes are TRBV2 and TRBJ1-5; possible D gene TRBD1, 5 bases. The CDR3 runs to 13 residues. Per germline, CDR1 SNHLY and CDR2 FYNNEI. V dropped 6 bases and J dropped 5 bases, with 11 bases sitting between them. The CDR3 nucleotides read TGTGCCAGCAGAAACGAGGGACATCAGCCCCAGCATTTT. Its protein product is CASRNEGHQPQHF.

This chain joins TRBV30 and TRBJ2-5; unclear D gene. With 0 bases removed from V and 5 bases from J, the gap between germline ends came to 4 bases. The CDR3 extends over 11 amino acids. The germline gives CDR1 GTSNPN, CDR2 SVGIG (reference sequence). The CDR3 nucleotides read TGTGCCTGGAGTGTCCATGAGACCCAGTACTTC. Amino acid sequence: CAWSVHETQYF.

V is TRBV6-5 and J is TRBJ2-7, with 7 nucleotides matching TRBD1. This CDR3 is 12 amino acids long. The junction had 10 bases not matched to a gene; V was cut back by 8 bases and J by 9 bases. The germline V gene has CDR1 MNHEY and CDR2 SVGAGI. The CDR3 region has the DNA TGTGCCAGCGGACAGGCCCACTCCGGGCAGTACTTC. This translates into CASGQAHSGQYF.

This chain links TRBV4-1 with TRBJ2-6; D is unresolved. V lost 0 bases to trimming and J lost 1 base, with 4 bases between them. The germline V gene encodes CDR1 MGHRA and CDR2 YSYEKL. The CDR3 has 15 amino acids. This CDR3 is CASSQDGSGANVLTF. For the CDR3, the DNA is TGCGCCAGCAGCCAAGACGGGTCTGGGGCCAACGTCCTGACTTTC.

This rearrangement joins TRBV27 to TRBJ2-3; 7 nucleotides line up with TRBD1. The V gene end was trimmed by 2 bases and the J gene end by 6 bases; junction bases not matched to a gene: 2. CDR3 length: 13 residues. CDR1 and CDR2 from the germline V gene are MNHEY and SMNVEV (reference sequence). The CDR3 DNA reads as TGTGCCAGCAGTTTACCGGGACAGGATACGCAGTATTTT. It yields the protein CASSLPGQDTQYF.

The chain carries TRBV12-3 or TRBV12-4 and TRBJ2-5; no definite D call. This CDR3 has 14 residues. The V gene lost 6 bases and the J gene lost 0 bases, with 11 bases spanning the gap. DNA of the CDR3: TGTGCCAGCAGGTTACGTCTGGACCAAGAGACCCAGTACTTC. This gives the protein CASRLRLDQETQYF.

The V and J genes are TRBV27 and TRBJ1-6; possibly TRBD1 for D (6 bases). V lost 4 bases and J 10 bases, leaving 17 bases between the germline ends. The CDR3 loop spans 15 amino acids. The germline CDR1 and CDR2 sequences are MNHEY and SMNVEV (reference sequence). The CDR3: CASSSPQGLNSPLHF. The CDR3 coding sequence is TGTGCCAGCAGTTCGCCCCAGGGGCTGAACTCACCCCTCCACTTT.

The J gene is TRBJ2-5, the V gene TRBV9, with D possibly being TRBD2 (6 bases). The CDR3 covers 14 residues. CDR1 is SGDLS, CDR2 YYNGEE, per germline. V was clipped by 3 bases and J by 0 bases, with 9 bases between them. For the CDR3, the DNA is TGTGCCAGCAGCGCTAGCGACCACCAAGAGACCCAGTACTTC. Its translation is CASSASDHQETQYF. Full variable domain (rest looked up from reference TRBV9 and TRBJ2-5): DSGVTQTPKHLITATGQRVTLRCSPRSGDLSVYWYQQSLDQGLQFLIQYYNGEERAKGNILERFSAQQFPDLHSELNLSSLELGDSALYFCASSASDHQETQYFGPGTRLLVL.

The rearrangement joins TRBV20-1 to TRBJ2-1; no reliable D call. This CDR3 is built from 12 residues. V was trimmed by 5 bases and J by 5 bases, leaving 10 bases between them. Germline V lookup: CDR1 DFQATT, CDR2 SNEGSKA (reference sequence). The CDR3 sequence: CSAASGNNEQFF. The DNA of the CDR3 is TGCAGTGCTGCCTCAGGAAACAATGAGCAGTTCTTC.